This T cell receptor (beta chain) was found in a study of T cell responses to AZD1222 COVID-19 vaccine. Sequencing was performed with immunoSEQ multiplex PCR; in TCRdb, only in-frame clones are kept and a portion is missing. This table has 75,000 to 90,000 clones, 70% to 90% appearing once. For this clone: Its antigen is unidentified.

There are 13 residues in the CDR3. V lost 2 bases to trimming and J lost 2 bases, with 6 bases between them. Overall study findings and caveats: Two AZD1222 administrations were followed by greater Spike-specific TCR breadth and depth. There were repertoire samples only from the period after the peak T cell response.

The rearrangement links TRBV12-3 or TRBV12-4 to TRBJ1-2; D call uncertain. This receptor was obtained from an adult in good health. The sequences come from peripheral blood, collected on day 0 of AZD1222 vaccination. CDR3 residues: CASSLMANYGYTF. The CDR3, as DNA: TGTGCCAGCAGTTTAATGGCAAACTATGGCTACACCTTC.